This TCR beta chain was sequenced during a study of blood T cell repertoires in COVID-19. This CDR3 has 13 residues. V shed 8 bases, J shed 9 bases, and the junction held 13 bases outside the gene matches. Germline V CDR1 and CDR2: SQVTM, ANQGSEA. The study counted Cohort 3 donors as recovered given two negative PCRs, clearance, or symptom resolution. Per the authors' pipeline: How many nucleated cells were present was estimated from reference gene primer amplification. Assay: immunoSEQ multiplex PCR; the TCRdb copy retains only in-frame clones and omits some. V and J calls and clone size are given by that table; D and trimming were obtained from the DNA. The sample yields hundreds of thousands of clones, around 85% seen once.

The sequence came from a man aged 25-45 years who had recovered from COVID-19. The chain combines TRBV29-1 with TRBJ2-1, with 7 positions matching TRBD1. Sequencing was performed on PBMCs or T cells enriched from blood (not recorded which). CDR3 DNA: TGCAGCATGACAGGGAGTACAAGTGGTGAGCAGTTCTTC. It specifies CSMTGSTSGEQFF.